This T cell receptor beta chain originates from a study of T cells in Graves' hyperthyroidism and ophthalmopathy. For the study at large: Before any treatment, at initial diagnosis, peripheral blood was collected. Study results and caveats: A model built on 13 V-J features separated ophthalmopathy from stable hyperthyroidism.

RNA transcripts gave rise to amplified TCR beta CDR3 regions. The TCR CDR3 first-round RT-PCR relied on the HTBI primer set. TCRdb reanalysed the multiplex PCR reads using MiXCR and keeps one entry per CDR3 protein. The sample shows fewer than 450,000 distinct CDR3 sequences, around 18% of them seen only once. On this clonotype: Its antigen is as yet unknown.

The study included ophthalmopathy patients with Clinical Activity Score at least 3, NOSPECS grade at least 4 and duration under 3 months. A patient was excluded if there was uncontrolled infection, other autoimmune disease, pregnancy or lactation. The V gene lost 0 bases and the J gene lost 6 bases, with 7 bases spanning the gap. The CDR3 is 12 residues long. The germline V gene has CDR1 SGDLS and CDR2 YYNGEE. This TCR was recovered from a man between 18 and 35 years old with Graves' ophthalmopathy. The chain couples TRBV9 to TRBJ2-7, with unresolved D. The sequenced sample consisted of blood. The CDR3 sequence is CASSVGQSEQYF. The CDR3 nucleotides are TGTGCCAGCAGCGTAGGGCAGAGCGAGCAGTACTTC.